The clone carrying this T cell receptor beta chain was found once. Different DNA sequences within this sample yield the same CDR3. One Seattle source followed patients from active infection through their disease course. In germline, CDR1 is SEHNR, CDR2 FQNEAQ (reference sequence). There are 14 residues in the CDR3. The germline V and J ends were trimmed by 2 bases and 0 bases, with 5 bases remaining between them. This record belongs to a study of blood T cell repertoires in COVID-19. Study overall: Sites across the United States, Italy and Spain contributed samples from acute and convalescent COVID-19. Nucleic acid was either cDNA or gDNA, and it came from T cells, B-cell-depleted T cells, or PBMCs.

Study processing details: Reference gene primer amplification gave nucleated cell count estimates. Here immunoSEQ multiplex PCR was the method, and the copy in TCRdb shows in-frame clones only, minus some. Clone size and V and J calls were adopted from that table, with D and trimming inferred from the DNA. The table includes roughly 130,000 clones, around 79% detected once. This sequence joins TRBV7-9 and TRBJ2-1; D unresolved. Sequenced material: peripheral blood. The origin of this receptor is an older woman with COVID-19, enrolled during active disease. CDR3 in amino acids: CASSLRSSYNEQFF. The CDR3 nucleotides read TGTGCCAGCAGCTTACGGAGCTCCTACAATGAGCAGTTCTTC.